The TCR beta chain under discussion was sequenced for a study of T cells in Graves' hyperthyroidism and ophthalmopathy. Study conclusions and caveats: In the blood, most expanded thyroid clonotypes above 0.001 appeared as well. Ophthalmopathy was distinguished from stable hyperthyroidism by 13 V-J signatures.

Each diagnosis drew on symptoms, thyroxine, TRAb, thyroid ultrasound and orbital computed tomography findings. PBMCs came from roughly 10 ml fresh peripheral blood. RNA transcripts served as the template for amplifying TCR beta CDR3 regions. Using the HTBI primer set, a first-round RT-PCR was run on the TCR CDR3. Each CDR3 protein gets one entry after TCRdb re-called the multiplex PCR reads with MiXCR. The sample has nearly 600,000 distinct CDR3 sequences; approximately 15% are singletons. This clonotype was counted only a few times. Antigen unknown. CDR1 is LNHNV, CDR2 YYDKDF, per germline (reference sequence). CDR3 length equals 17 residues. With 1 base removed from V and 6 bases from J, the gap between germline ends came to 19 bases.

The V call is TRBV15, the J call TRBJ2-1, with a weak D call TRBD1 (5 bases). The receptor was derived from a young woman with Graves' ophthalmopathy. Source material: blood. CDR3 nucleotides: TGTGCCACCAGCAGAGCCAAGGACAAGACCTTAGCCAATGAGCAGTTCTTC. This encodes CATSRAKDKTLANEQFF.